The 13 T cell receptor beta chains listed next were all sequenced from one sample in a study of T cell responses to AZD1222 COVID-19 vaccine. The protocol was immunoSEQ multiplex PCR, while the TCRdb copy is restricted to in-frame clones and leaves out a portion. The sample lists 95,000 to 130,000 clones, roughly nine tenths seen once, with 1.5% to 2% in the top ten. The sequencing here drew on peripheral blood, taken 28 days after the second AZD1222 dose. Receptor source: an adult who received the AZD1222 COVID-19 vaccine.

CDR3 nucleotide sequence: TGTGCCAGCAGCCATGACAGAACTAATGAAAAACTGTTTTTT. This sequence encodes CASSHDRTNEKLFF. The V call is TRBV28, the J call TRBJ1-4; D may be TRBD1 (5 bases). Germline-derived CDR1 and CDR2 are MDHEN and SYDVKM. This CDR3 has 14 amino acids. V lost 6 bases and J 1 base, leaving 9 bases between the germline ends.

The chain links TRBV27 to TRBJ2-5; the D is unclear. CDR3 length: 13 residues. Germline assignment: CDR1 MNHEY and CDR2 SMNVEV (reference sequence). The ends were cut back, 4 bases at V and 5 bases at J, with 11 bases in the middle. This CDR3 is CASSSGQWETQYF. For the CDR3, the DNA is TGTGCCAGCAGTTCGGGTCAGTGGGAGACCCAGTACTTC.

A word on this clone: Other DNA sequences in this specimen translate into the identical CDR3. The chain is built from TRBV11-2 and TRBJ1-1, with a tentative D call TRBD1 (5 bases). Trimming took 1 base from V and 5 from J, leaving 8 bases between them. The CDR3 covers 13 residues. Looked up from germline, CDR1 is SGHAT and CDR2 is FQNNGV. The CDR3 DNA reads as TGTGCCAGCAGCTTAGTCGGGGGAACTGAAGCTTTCTTT. As protein: CASSLVGGTEAFF. Looking up the rest from reference TRBV11-2 and TRBJ1-1 gives the full variable domain: EAGVAQSPRYKIIEKRQSVAFWCNPISGHATLYWYQQILGQGPKLLIQFQNNGVVDDSQLPKDRFSAERLKGVDSTLKIQPAKLEDSAVYLCASSLVGGTEAFFGQGTRLTVV.

This clone has a single count. This chain joins TRBV30 and TRBJ2-3; perhaps TRBD1 as D (5 bases). Germline CDR1 reads GTSNPN; CDR2 reads SVGIG (reference sequence). The V gene lost 6 bases and the J gene lost 4 bases, with 11 bases spanning the gap. The CDR3 length is 12 residues. The CDR3 DNA follows: TGTGCCTGTCTGGGGCTTTCAGATACGCAGTATTTT. It is translated as CACLGLSDTQYF.

As DNA, the CDR3 is TGCAGCGTTGCTACAGATCTAGTGGATGGCTACACCTTC. Residues: CSVATDLVDGYTF. This rearrangement joins TRBV29-1 to TRBJ1-2, with D uncertain. The germline gives CDR1 SQVTM, CDR2 ANQGSEA. CDR3 size: 13 residues. Deletions cut 4 bases from V and 6 bases from J, with 15 bases between.

The genes are TRBV5-1 and TRBJ1-1; 10 positions agree with TRBD1. Unmatched junction bases numbered 9, after V lost 4 bases and J lost 0 bases. The CDR3 runs 17 residues. Per the germline V gene, CDR1 is SGHRS and CDR2 is YFSETQ. The DNA for the CDR3 is TGCGCCAGCAGCCCCGGACAGGGGGGTTTCATGAACACTGAAGCTTTCTTT. Translating gives CASSPGQGGFMNTEAFF.

The chain uses TRBV5-1 and TRBJ1-5, with D uncertain. Germline V gives CDR1 SGHRS, CDR2 YFSETQ. CDR3 length: 15 amino acids. Trimming cost V 0 bases and J 3 bases, with 10 bases left between them. The CDR3 DNA sequence: TGCGCCAGCAGCTTGGAGGCAGGTAACAATCAGCCCCAGCATTTT. The encoded protein is CASSLEAGNNQPQHF.

The chain carries TRBV5-1 and TRBJ2-7; D gene unclear. The CDR3 runs to 11 residues. The V and J ends lost 3 bases and 5 bases respectively, with 6 bases between them. The germline V gene has CDR1 SGHRS and CDR2 YFSETQ. The CDR3 sequence: CASSSGHEQYF. Here the CDR3 DNA reads TGCGCCAGCAGCTCCGGACACGAGCAGTACTTC.

J is TRBJ1-5 and V is TRBV19; D perhaps matches TRBD1 (6 bases). Germline V gene data show CDR1 as LNHDA and CDR2 as SQIVND (reference sequence). The CDR3 contains 15 residues. V was shortened by 3 bases and J by 4 bases, with 13 bases between the two germline ends. This CDR3 reads CASSIPNRANQPQHF. CDR3 in DNA: TGTGCCAGTAGTATCCCGAACAGGGCGAATCAGCCCCAGCATTTT.

V usage is TRBV19 and J usage is TRBJ2-2; TRBD1 aligns across 9 bases. The V gene's germline CDR1 is LNHDA and CDR2 SQIVND (reference sequence). V gave up 5 bases and J gave up 4 bases; unmatched junction bases: 2. The CDR3 is 14 amino acids. The CDR3 is CASSDRGGTGELFF. CDR3 nucleotide sequence: TGTGCCAGTAGTGACAGGGGGGGCACCGGGGAGCTGTTTTTT.

The chain has TRBV6-1 and TRBJ1-5, with D unresolved. The CDR3 loop spans 13 amino acids. The V gene lost 2 bases and the J gene lost 4 bases, with 6 bases spanning the gap. Germline-derived CDR1 and CDR2 are MNHNS and SASEGT. For the CDR3, the DNA is TGTGCCAGCAGTGAATTTCCGAATCAGCCCCAGCATTTT. Translation gives CASSEFPNQPQHF.

V and J are TRBV6-6 and TRBJ2-1; TRBD1 aligns across 7 bases. Trimming removed 2 bases from V and 8 bases from J; junction bases left unmatched: 3. Per the germline V gene, CDR1 is MNHNY and CDR2 is SVGAGI (reference sequence). The CDR3 runs to 13 residues. The CDR3 sequence: CASSYDRAYEQFF. The CDR3 DNA follows: TGTGCCAGCAGTTACGACAGGGCTTATGAGCAGTTCTTC.

This chain links TRBV6-5 with TRBJ1-1, with D hard to call. The V and J ends lost 5 bases and 7 bases respectively, with 14 bases between them. CDR3 length: 13 residues. The germline V gene has CDR1 MNHEY and CDR2 SVGAGI. CDR3 sequence: CASSQAAFGEAFF. Here the CDR3 DNA reads TGTGCCAGCAGTCAGGCTGCATTCGGTGAAGCTTTCTTT.